This T cell receptor beta chain was profiled in a study of blood T cells in healthy people across ages. PCR was performed a second time for about 6 to 11 cycles using a sample-barcoded 5' primer and a J-beta primer mix. TCRdb recomputed calls from the 5' RACE reads with MiXCR, one row per CDR3 protein. The profile covers hundreds of thousands of distinct CDR3 sequences, with 32% appearing a single time and just over 15% taken by the ten largest. Concerning this clonotype: One junction end disagrees with the germline gene, perhaps due to a read error.

This CDR3 is built from 14 residues. CDR1 is SGHRS, CDR2 YFSETQ, per germline. The receptor's source is a woman aged 80 or over in good health. The gene calls are TRBV5-1 and TRBJ2-4; D tentatively reads TRBD1 or TRBD2 (5 bases each). Sequencing was done on a sample of blood. For the CDR3, the DNA is TGCGTCAGCAGCTTGGAAGGGACCAAAAACATTCAGTGCTTC. Encoded protein: CVSSLEGTKNIQCF.